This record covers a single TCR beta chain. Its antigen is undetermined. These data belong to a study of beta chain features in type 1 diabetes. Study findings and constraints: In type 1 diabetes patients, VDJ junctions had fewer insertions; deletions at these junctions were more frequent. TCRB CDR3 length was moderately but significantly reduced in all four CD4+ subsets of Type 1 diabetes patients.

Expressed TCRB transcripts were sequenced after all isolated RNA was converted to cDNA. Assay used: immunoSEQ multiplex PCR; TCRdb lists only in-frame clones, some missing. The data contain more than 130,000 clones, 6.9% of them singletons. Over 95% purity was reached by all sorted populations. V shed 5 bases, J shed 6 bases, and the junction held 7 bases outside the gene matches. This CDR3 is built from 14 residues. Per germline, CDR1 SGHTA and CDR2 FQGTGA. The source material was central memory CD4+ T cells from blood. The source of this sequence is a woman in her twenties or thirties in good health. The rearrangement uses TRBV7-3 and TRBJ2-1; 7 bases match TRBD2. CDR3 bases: TGTGCCAGCAGCCGCGGACTAGTCGGCAATGAGCAGTTCTTC. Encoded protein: CASSRGLVGNEQFF.